This is a list of T cell receptor beta chains from one sample in a study of blood T cell repertoires in COVID-19. Libraries were prepared by immunoSEQ multiplex PCR; TCRdb keeps only in-frame clonotypes and omits some of them. The top ten hold approximately 13% of the sample, which has around 250,000 clones, 86% seen once. Sequenced: peripheral blood. The receptors come from a man aged 80 or over with acute or convalescent COVID-19. The CDR3 runs from the conserved cysteine through the conserved F or W. The D gene is left open where the match is weak. Rows may omit the clone size; those that give it use once, few, many or a size class.

v_call	j_call	clone_size	d_call	cdr3_aa	cdr3_nt
TRBV3-1/TRBV3-2	TRBJ2-7	NA	NA	CASSQFGYEQYF	TGTGCCAGCAGCCAATTCGGCTACGAGCAGTACTTC
TRBV18	TRBJ1-2	NA	NA	CASSPETAYGYTF	TGTGCCAGCTCACCAGAGACAGCCTATGGCTACACCTTC
TRBV6-2/TRBV6-3	TRBJ2-3	NA	NA	CASSSIVRGSDTQYF	TGTGCCAGCAGTTCCATTGTCAGGGGATCGGATACGCAGTATTTT
TRBV3-1/TRBV3-2	TRBJ2-1	NA	NA	CASSQRGLGRSNEQFF	TGTGCCAGCAGCCAAAGGGGGTTGGGCAGAAGCAATGAGCAGTTCTTC
TRBV3-1/TRBV3-2	TRBJ2-3	NA	NA	CASSQGPRNTDTQYF	TGTGCCAGCAGCCAAGGTCCCAGGAACACAGATACGCAGTATTTT
TRBV3-1/TRBV3-2	TRBJ1-3	once	TRBD1	CASSHLRPGQGRGNTIYF	TGTGCCAGCAGCCATCTTAGACCGGGACAGGGTAGAGGAAACACCATATATTTT
TRBV10-2	TRBJ2-7	NA	NA	CATIQGGMDEQYF	TGCGCCACCATACAGGGGGGGATGGACGAGCAGTACTTC
TRBV19	TRBJ1-5	NA	NA	CASSIPGTRDSNQPQHF	TGTGCCAGTAGTATCCCCGGGACACGAGATAGCAATCAGCCCCAGCATTTT
TRBV9	TRBJ2-2	NA	NA	CASSPRVSPGELFF	TGTGCCAGCAGCCCTCGGGTCTCCCCCGGGGAGCTGTTTTTT
TRBV23-1	TRBJ1-2	once	NA	CASSHLPRTATNYGYTF	TGCGCCAGCAGTCATCTTCCCCGGACAGCGACTAACTATGGCTACACCTTC
TRBV2	TRBJ1-2	NA	TRBD1	CASSRPGQARSYGYTF	TGTGCCAGCAGCAGACCGGGACAGGCGAGGAGCTATGGCTACACCTTC
TRBV28	TRBJ2-1	NA	TRBD1	CASSPTGTGWKQFF	TGTGCCAGCAGTCCAACCGGGACAGGGTGGAAGCAGTTCTTC
TRBV10-1	TRBJ2-7	NA	TRBD1	CASSENRGYEQYF	TGCGCCAGCAGTGAAAACAGGGGTTACGAGCAGTACTTC
TRBV6-5	TRBJ2-7	NA	TRBD2	CASSPGGAHEQYF	TGTGCCAGCAGCCCGGGAGGGGCTCACGAGCAGTACTTC
TRBV6-1	TRBJ2-7	NA	NA	CASSEARPGEQYF	TGTGCCAGCAGTGAAGCGCGGCCGGGAGAGCAGTACTTC
TRBV9	TRBJ2-2	NA	TRBD2	CASTLSGRATGELFF	TGTGCCAGCACCTTAAGTGGGAGGGCCACCGGGGAGCTGTTTTTT
TRBV5-1	TRBJ1-6	NA	NA	CASSLGAIANSPLHF	TGCGCCAGCAGCTTGGGGGCTATCGCTAATTCACCCCTCCACTTT
TRBV4-2	TRBJ1-2	once	NA	CASSQRLYGYTF	TGTGCCAGCAGCCAACGACTCTATGGCTACACCTTC
TRBV9	TRBJ2-2	NA	TRBD2	CASSVFGLAGGRTGELFF	TGTGCCAGCAGCGTATTCGGACTAGCGGGAGGACGAACCGGGGAGCTGTTTTTT
TRBV6-1	TRBJ2-3	once	TRBD1	CATRTGRFDTQYF	TGTGCCACCAGGACAGGGAGGTTCGATACGCAGTATTTT
TRBV5-6	TRBJ2-4	NA	NA	CASSLKTEGDIQYF	TGTGCCAGCAGCTTAAAAACTGAAGGGGACATTCAGTACTTC
TRBV12-3/TRBV12-4	TRBJ1-5	NA	NA	CASSYGGGQPQHF	TGTGCCAGCAGTTACGGGGGAGGGCAGCCCCAGCATTTT
TRBV5-1	TRBJ1-6	few	NA	CASSLEQLNSPLHF	TGCGCCAGCAGCTTGGAACAGCTTAATTCACCCCTCCACTTT
TRBV6-5	TRBJ1-1	NA	TRBD1	CASSPGTGVTEAFF	TGTGCCAGCAGTCCAGGGACAGGGGTTACTGAAGCTTTCTTT
TRBV19	TRBJ2-7	few	NA	CASSTLATAYEQYF	TGTGCCAGTAGTACCTTGGCCACAGCCTACGAGCAGTACTTC
TRBV19	TRBJ1-4	NA	NA	CASSPGGATNEKLFF	TGTGCCAGTAGCCCCGGGGGGGCAACTAATGAAAAACTGTTTTTT
TRBV4-1	TRBJ2-5	NA	TRBD1	CASSRLQGGASETQYF	TGCGCCAGCAGCCGTCTTCAAGGGGGCGCATCTGAGACCCAGTACTTC
TRBV5-1	TRBJ1-5	once	NA	CASSLGGDQPQHF	TGCGCCAGCAGCCTGGGAGGCGATCAGCCCCAGCATTTT
TRBV6-6	TRBJ1-5	NA	NA	CASSSRGGDQPQHF	TGTGCCAGCAGTTCACGGGGGGGGGATCAGCCCCAGCATTTT
TRBV5-4	TRBJ1-6	NA	NA	CASSLAGGSPLHF	TGTGCCAGCAGCTTGGCGGGGGGTTCACCCCTCCACTTT
TRBV28	TRBJ1-6	NA	TRBD1	CASTLQGARNSPLHF	TGTGCCAGCACTCTACAGGGGGCTCGGAATTCACCCCTCCACTTT
TRBV28	TRBJ1-1	NA	NA	CASIPEGDTEAFF	TGTGCCAGCATCCCCGAGGGGGACACTGAAGCTTTCTTT
TRBV24-1	TRBJ2-1	once	NA	CATSGSYEQFF	TGTGCCACCTCCGGGAGTTATGAGCAGTTCTTC
TRBV4-2	TRBJ1-3	NA	NA	CASSQSDSGNTIYF	TGTGCCAGCAGCCAGAGCGACTCTGGAAACACCATATATTTT
TRBV5-4	TRBJ2-7	NA	NA	CASSPGTSSYEQYF	TGTGCCAGCAGCCCCGGTACTAGCTCCTACGAGCAGTACTTC
TRBV14	TRBJ2-1	once	NA	CASSSLAFKQFF	TGTGCCAGCAGTTCCTTGGCCTTCAAGCAGTTCTTC
TRBV4-1	TRBJ1-1	NA	NA	CASSQDPPGGVGGGNTEAFF	TGCGCCAGCAGCCAAGATCCCCCCGGGGGGGTGGGGGGCGGAAACACTGAAGCTTTCTTT
TRBV3-1/TRBV3-2	TRBJ1-5	NA	NA	CASSPSPGSNQPQHF	TGTGCCAGCAGCCCGAGCCCAGGGAGCAATCAGCCCCAGCATTTT
TRBV6-1	TRBJ1-6	NA	NA	CASSEIVSPLHF	TGTGCCAGCAGTGAAATCGTCTCACCCCTCCACTTT
TRBV15	TRBJ2-1	NA	TRBD1	CATSGTGKQTVYNEQFF	TGTGCCACCTCCGGGACAGGGAAACAAACGGTCTACAATGAGCAGTTCTTC
TRBV11-2	TRBJ2-1	NA	NA	CASSLRGGRVSSYNEQFF	TGTGCCAGCAGCTTAAGGGGGGGTAGGGTCAGCTCCTACAATGAGCAGTTCTTC
TRBV5-1	TRBJ1-2	NA	TRBD1	CASSPGGYGYTF	TGCGCCAGCAGCCCAGGGGGCTATGGCTACACCTTC
TRBV6-1	TRBJ1-6	NA	TRBD1	CASSETPDRAGSPLHF	TGTGCCAGCAGTGAAACCCCTGACAGGGCGGGTTCACCCCTCCACTTT
TRBV28	TRBJ2-5	few	NA	CASSLYGGRETQYF	TGTGCCAGCAGTTTATATGGGGGCCGGGAGACCCAGTACTTC
TRBV27	TRBJ2-7	NA	TRBD2	CASSLLSGGRSDYEQYF	TGTGCCAGCAGTCTCCTGTCGGGCGGGAGATCCGACTACGAGCAGTACTTC
TRBV14	TRBJ2-7	few	NA	CASSQARTLAPYEQYF	TGTGCCAGCAGCCAAGCCAGGACACTCGCACCTTACGAGCAGTACTTC
TRBV21-1	TRBJ2-1	NA	NA	CASSLQDSPIIYNEQFF	TGTGCCAGCAGCCTCCAGGACTCACCGATTATCTACAATGAGCAGTTCTTC
TRBV28	TRBJ1-2	NA	TRBD1	CASSFRGRGYTF	TGTGCCAGCAGTTTCAGGGGGCGCGGCTACACCTTC
TRBV10-3	TRBJ1-3	NA	NA	CAISSGNTIYF	TGTGCCATCAGTTCGGGAAACACCATATATTTT
TRBV18	TRBJ2-4	NA	TRBD1	CASSPLRDSLLAKNIQYF	TGTGCCAGCTCACCACTCCGGGACAGCCTATTAGCCAAAAACATTCAGTACTTC
TRBV5-4	TRBJ1-1	NA	NA	CASSPTGTHMNTEAFF	TGTGCCAGCAGCCCGACCGGGACACACATGAACACTGAAGCTTTCTTT
TRBV9	TRBJ1-5	NA	NA	CASTPPRDRIQPQHF	TGTGCCAGCACCCCCCCCAGGGATCGGATTCAGCCCCAGCATTTT
TRBV7-9	TRBJ1-4	NA	NA	CASTSSGVDEKLFF	TGTGCCAGCACTTCGTCGGGAGTGGATGAAAAACTGTTTTTT
TRBV28	TRBJ1-2	NA	NA	CASTSGGGLNYGYTF	TGTGCCAGCACCTCCGGCGGGGGACTTAACTATGGCTACACCTTC
TRBV5-1	TRBJ2-7	NA	TRBD1	CASSLATGGIYEQYF	TGCGCCAGCAGCTTGGCCACAGGGGGCATCTACGAGCAGTACTTC
TRBV14	TRBJ2-6	NA	NA	CASSLFNSGANVLTF	TGTGCCAGCAGCCTTTTTAACTCTGGGGCCAACGTCCTGACTTTC
TRBV20-1	TRBJ2-5	NA	TRBD2	CSASGLAGAGETQYF	TGCAGTGCTAGTGGGCTAGCGGGAGCGGGGGAGACCCAGTACTTC
TRBV4-1	TRBJ1-6	NA	NA	CASSRGSSSYNSPLHF	TGCGCCAGCAGCAGAGGGTCTTCGTCGTATAATTCACCCCTCCACTTT
TRBV6-2/TRBV6-3	TRBJ2-5	NA	TRBD1	CASSRGTGGVLETQYF	TGTGCCAGCAGTAGAGGGACAGGGGGCGTTTTGGAGACCCAGTACTTC